Judged by abundance, the clone carrying this T cell receptor (beta chain) is large. The antigen is undetermined. The Oncomine TCR Beta short-read assay was applied to DNA of cultured CD4+ T cells. TCRdb fed the PCR reads into MiXCR, producing one record per CDR3 protein. The sample lists some 8,200 distinct CDR3 sequences, around two thirds seen once, with under 20% in the top ten. The V end was cut by 2 bases, the J end by 6 bases, with 11 bases between. The CDR3 consists of 13 residues. CDR1 and CDR2 from the germline V gene are ENHRY and SYGVKD. The data were obtained in a study of vaccination and CD4 T cells after COVID-19. Described treatment: approximately 11-day PBMC culture with coronavirus spike peptide pools or control peptides (ViraFEST assay). Wells contained roughly 2 million PBMCs each, and these were cultured with 10 IU/ml IL-2 and roughly 9.6 ug/ml peptide pools.

The sample was CD4+ T cells from blood, cultured in vitro. This receptor was taken from a human donor who had recovered from COVID-19. The V call is TRBV10-3, the J call TRBJ2-7, with D tentatively TRBD1 (6 bases). Here the CDR3 DNA reads TGTGCCATCAGTGAGGATGGACAGTTCGAGCAGTACTTC. Its translation: CAISEDGQFEQYF.